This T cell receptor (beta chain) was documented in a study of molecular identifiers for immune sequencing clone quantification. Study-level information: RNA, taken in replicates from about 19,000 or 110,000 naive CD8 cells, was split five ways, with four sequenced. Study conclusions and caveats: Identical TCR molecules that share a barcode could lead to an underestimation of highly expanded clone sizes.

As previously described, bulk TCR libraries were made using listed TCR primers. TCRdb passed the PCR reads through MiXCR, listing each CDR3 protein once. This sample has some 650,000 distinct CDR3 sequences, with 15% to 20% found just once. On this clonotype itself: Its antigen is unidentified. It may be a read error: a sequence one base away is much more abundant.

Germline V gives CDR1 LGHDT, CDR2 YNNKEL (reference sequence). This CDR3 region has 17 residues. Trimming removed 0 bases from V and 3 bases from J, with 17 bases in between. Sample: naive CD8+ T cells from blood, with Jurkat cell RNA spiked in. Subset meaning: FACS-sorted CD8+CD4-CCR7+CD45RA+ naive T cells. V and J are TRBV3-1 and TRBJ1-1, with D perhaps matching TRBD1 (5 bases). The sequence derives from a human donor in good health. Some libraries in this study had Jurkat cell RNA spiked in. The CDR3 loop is CASSQDRGIDLDTEAFF. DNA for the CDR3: TGTGCCAGCAGCCAAGATAGGGGAATCGATCTGGACACTGAAGCTTTCTTT.